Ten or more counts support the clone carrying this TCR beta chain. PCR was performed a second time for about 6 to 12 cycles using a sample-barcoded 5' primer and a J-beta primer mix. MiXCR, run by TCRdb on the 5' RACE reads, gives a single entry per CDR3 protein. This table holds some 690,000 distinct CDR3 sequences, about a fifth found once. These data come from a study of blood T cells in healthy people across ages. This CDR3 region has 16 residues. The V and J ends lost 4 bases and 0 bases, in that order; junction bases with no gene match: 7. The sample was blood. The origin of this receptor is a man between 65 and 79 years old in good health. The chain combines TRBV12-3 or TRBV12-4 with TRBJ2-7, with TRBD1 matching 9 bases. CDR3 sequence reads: CASSSIRGQGSYEQYF. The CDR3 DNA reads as TGTGCCAGCAGTTCCATACGGGGACAGGGCTCCTACGAGCAGTACTTC.